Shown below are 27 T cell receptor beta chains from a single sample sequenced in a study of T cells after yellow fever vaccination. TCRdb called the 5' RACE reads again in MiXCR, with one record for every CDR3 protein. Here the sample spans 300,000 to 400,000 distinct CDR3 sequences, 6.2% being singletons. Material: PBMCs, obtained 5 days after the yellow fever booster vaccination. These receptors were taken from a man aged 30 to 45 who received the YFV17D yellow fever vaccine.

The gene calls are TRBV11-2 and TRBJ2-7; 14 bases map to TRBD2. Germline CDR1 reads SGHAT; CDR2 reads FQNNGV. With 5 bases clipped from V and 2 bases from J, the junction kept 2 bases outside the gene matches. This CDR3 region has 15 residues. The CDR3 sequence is CASSRTSGRTYEQYF. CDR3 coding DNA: TGTGCCAGCAGCCGGACTAGCGGGAGGACCTACGAGCAGTACTTC.

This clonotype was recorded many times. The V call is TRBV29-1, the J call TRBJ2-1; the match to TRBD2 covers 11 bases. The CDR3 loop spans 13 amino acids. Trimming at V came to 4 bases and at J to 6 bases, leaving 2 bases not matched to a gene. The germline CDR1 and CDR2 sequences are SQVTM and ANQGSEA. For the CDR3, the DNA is TGCAGCGTTGGGACTAGCGGGCTCAATGAGCAGTTCTTC. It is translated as CSVGTSGLNEQFF.

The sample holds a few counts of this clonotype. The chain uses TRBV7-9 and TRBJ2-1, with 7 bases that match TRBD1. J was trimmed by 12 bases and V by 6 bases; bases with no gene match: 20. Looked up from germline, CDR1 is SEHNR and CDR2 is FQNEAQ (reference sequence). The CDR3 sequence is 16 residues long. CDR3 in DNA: TGTGCCAGCAGTGTTAAATCGGGACAGACCACGGCATGGCAGTTCTTC. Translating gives CASSVKSGQTTAWQFF.

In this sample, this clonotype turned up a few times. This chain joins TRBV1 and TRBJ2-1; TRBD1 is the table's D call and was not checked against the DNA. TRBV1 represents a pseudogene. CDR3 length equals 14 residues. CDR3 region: CTSSPPFQGGEQFF. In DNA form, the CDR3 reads TGCACCAGCAGCCCACCCTTCCAGGGAGGTGAGCAGTTCTTC.

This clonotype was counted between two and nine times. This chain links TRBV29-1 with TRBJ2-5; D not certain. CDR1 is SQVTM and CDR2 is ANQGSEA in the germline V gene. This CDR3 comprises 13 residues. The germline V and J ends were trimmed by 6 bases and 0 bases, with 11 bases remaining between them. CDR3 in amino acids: CSVFGFYQETQYF. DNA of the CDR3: TGCAGCGTCTTCGGCTTTTACCAAGAGACCCAGTACTTC.

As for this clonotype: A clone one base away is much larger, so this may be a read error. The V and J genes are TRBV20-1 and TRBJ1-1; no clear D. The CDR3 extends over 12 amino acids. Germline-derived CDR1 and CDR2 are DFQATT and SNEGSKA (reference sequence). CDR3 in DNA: TGCTGTGCTAGAGAGGACCCCTCTCCCGCTTTCTTT. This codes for CCAREDPSPAFF.

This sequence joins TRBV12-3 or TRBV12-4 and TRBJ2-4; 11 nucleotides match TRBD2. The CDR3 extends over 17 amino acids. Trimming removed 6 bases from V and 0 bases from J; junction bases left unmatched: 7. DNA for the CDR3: TGTGCCAGCAGGGGACTAGCGGAACCAATAGCCAAAAACATTCAGTACTTC. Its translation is CASRGLAEPIAKNIQYF.

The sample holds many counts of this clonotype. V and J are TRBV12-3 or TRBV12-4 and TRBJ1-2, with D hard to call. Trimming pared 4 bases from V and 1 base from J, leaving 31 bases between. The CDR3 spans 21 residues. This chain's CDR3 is CASSSPVFDRGRLPLNYGYTF. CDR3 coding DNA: TGTGCCAGCAGTTCGCCGGTGTTCGACCGCGGACGCTTACCCCTTAACTATGGCTACACCTTC.

CDR3 sequence reads: CASSWGVPSTGELFF. The CDR3 nucleotides are TGTGCCAGCAGTTGGGGGGTTCCCTCCACCGGGGAGCTGTTTTTT. The gene calls are TRBV12-3 or TRBV12-4 and TRBJ2-2; possibly TRBD2 for D (6 bases). V lost 4 bases and J 4 bases, leaving 13 bases between the germline ends. CDR3 length equals 15 residues.

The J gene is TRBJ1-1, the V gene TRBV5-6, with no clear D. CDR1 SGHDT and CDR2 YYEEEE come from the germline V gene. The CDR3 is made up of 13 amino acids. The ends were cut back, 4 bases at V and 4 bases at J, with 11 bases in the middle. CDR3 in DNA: TGTGCCAGCAGCCCCCGGGTCAGCACTGAAGCTTTCTTT. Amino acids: CASSPRVSTEAFF.

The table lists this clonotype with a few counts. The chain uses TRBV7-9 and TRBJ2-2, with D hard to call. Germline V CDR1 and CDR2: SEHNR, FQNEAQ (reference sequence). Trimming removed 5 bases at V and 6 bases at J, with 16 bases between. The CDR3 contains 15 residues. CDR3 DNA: TGTGCCAGCAGCCCCCAATCGGTAGTTGCCGGGGAGCTGTTTTTT. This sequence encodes CASSPQSVVAGELFF.

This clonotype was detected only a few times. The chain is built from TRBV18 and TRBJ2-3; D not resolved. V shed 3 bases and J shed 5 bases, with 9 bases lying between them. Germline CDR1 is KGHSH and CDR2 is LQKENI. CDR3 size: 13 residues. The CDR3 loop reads CASSPALGDTQYF. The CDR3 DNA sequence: TGTGCCAGCTCACCCGCCTTGGGAGATACGCAGTATTTT.

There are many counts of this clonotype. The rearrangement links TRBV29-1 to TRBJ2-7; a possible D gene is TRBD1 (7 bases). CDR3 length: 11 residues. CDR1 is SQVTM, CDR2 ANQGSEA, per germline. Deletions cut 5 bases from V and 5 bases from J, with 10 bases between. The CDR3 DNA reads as TGCAGCGTTCCAGGGGGGCACGAGCAGTACTTC. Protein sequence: CSVPGGHEQYF.

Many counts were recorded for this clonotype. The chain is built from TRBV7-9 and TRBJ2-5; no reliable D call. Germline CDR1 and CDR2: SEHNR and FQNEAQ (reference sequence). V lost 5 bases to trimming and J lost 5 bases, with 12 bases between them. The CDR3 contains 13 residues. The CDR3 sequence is CASSQSVGETQYF. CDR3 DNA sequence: TGTGCCAGCAGCCAGAGTGTAGGGGAGACCCAGTACTTC.

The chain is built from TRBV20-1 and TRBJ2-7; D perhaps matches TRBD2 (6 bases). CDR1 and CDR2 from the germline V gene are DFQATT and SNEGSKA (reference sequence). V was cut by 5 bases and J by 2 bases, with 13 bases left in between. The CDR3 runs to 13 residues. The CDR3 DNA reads TGCAGTGCTTCGAGCCGCGGGACCTACGAGCAGTACTTC. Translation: CSASSRGTYEQYF.

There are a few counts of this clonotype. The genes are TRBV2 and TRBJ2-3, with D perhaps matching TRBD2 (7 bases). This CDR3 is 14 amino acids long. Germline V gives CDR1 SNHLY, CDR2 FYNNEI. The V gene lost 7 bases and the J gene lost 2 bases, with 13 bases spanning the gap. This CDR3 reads CASNREGITDTQYF. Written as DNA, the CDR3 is TGTGCCAGCAACAGGGAGGGAATCACAGATACGCAGTATTTT.

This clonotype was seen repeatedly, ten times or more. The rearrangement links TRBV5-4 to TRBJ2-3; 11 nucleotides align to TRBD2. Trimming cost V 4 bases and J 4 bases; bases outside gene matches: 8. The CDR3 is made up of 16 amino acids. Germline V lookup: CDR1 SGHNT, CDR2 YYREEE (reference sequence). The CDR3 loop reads CASSRRLAGNSDTQYF. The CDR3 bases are TGTGCCAGCAGCCGCCGACTAGCGGGAAATTCAGATACGCAGTATTTT. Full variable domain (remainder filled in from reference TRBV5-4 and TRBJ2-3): ETGVTQSPTHLIKTRGQQVTLRCSSQSGHNTVSWYQQALGQGPQFIFQYYREEENGRGNFPPRFSGLQFPNYSSELNVNALELDDSALYLCASSRRLAGNSDTQYFGPGTRLTVL.

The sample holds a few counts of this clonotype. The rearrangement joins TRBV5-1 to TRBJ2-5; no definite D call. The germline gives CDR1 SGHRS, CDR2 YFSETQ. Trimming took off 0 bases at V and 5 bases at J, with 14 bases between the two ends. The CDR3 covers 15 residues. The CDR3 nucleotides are TGCGCCAGCAGCTTGGATGGCAGCCAGCCGGAGACCCAGTACTTC. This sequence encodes CASSLDGSQPETQYF.

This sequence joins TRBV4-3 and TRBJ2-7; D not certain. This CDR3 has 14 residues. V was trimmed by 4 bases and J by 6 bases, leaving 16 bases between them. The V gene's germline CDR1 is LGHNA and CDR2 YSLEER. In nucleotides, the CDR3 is TGCGCCAGCAGCCCTCGACACCTCCGGGCCGAGCAGTACTTC. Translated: CASSPRHLRAEQYF.

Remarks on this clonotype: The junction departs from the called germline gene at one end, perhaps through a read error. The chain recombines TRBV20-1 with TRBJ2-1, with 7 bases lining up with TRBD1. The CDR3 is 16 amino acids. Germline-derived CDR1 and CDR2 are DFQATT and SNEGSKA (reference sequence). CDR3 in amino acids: CCAQTGSTISYNEQFF. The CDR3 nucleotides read TGCTGTGCTCAGACAGGGAGCACCATCTCCTACAATGAGCAGTTCTTC.

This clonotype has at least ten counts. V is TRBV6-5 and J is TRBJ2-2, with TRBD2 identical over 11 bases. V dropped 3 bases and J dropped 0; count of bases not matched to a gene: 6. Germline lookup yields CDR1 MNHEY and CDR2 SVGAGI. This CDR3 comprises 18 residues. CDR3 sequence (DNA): TGTGCCAGCAGTTATAAGGCTAGCGGGAGGCCGAACACCGGGGAGCTGTTTTTT. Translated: CASSYKASGRPNTGELFF.

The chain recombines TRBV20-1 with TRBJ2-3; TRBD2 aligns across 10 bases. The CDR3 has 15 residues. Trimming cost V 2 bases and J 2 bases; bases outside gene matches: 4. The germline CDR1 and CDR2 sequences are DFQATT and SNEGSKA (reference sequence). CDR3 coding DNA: TGCAGTGCTAGATGGACTAGCGGATTCACAGATACGCAGTATTTT. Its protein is CSARWTSGFTDTQYF.

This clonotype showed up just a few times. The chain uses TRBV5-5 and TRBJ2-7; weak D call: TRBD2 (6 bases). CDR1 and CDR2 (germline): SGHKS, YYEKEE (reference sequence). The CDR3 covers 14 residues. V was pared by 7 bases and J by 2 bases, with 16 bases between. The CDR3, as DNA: TGTGCCAGCCGAGTCGGAGCGGGTACCTACGAGCAGTACTTC. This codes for CASRVGAGTYEQYF. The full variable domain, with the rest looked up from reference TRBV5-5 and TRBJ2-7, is DAGVTQSPTHLIKTRGQQVTLRCSPISGHKSVSWYQQVLGQGPQFIFQYYEKEERGRGNFPDRFSARQFPNYSSELNVNALLLGDSALYLCASRVGAGTYEQYFGPGTRLTVT.

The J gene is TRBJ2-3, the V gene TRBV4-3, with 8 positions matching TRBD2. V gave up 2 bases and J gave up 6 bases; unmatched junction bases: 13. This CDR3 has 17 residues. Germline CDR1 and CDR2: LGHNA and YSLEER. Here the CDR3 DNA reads TGCGCCAGCAGCCAAATTAGCTCGCCCGGGGGGGGCGATACGCAGTATTTT. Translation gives CASSQISSPGGGDTQYF.

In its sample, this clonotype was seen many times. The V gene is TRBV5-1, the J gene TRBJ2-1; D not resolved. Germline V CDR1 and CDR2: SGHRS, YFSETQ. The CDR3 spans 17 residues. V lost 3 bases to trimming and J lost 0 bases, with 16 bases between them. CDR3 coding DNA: TGCGCCAGCAGCTACGCCCCAACTCAGAGCTCCTACAATGAGCAGTTCTTC. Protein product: CASSYAPTQSSYNEQFF.

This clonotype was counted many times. As DNA, the CDR3 is TGTGCCAGCACTCAGGGAGGAGACACCTACGAGCAGTACTTC. Translating it yields CASTQGGDTYEQYF. The chain employs TRBV12-3 or TRBV12-4 and TRBJ2-7, with D maybe TRBD2 (6 bases). V was shortened by 7 bases and J by 2 bases, with 15 bases between the two germline ends. This CDR3 comprises 14 residues.

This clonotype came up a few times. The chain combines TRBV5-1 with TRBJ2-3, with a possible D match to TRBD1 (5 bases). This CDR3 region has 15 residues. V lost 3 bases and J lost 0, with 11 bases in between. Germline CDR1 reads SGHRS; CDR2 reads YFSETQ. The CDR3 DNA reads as TGCGCCAGCAGCTACCGGACACCGAGCACAGATACGCAGTATTTT. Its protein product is CASSYRTPSTDTQYF. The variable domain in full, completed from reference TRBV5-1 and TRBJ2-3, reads KAGVTQTPRYLIKTRGQQVTLSCSPISGHRSVSWYQQTPGQGLQFLFEYFSETQRNKGNFPGRFSGRQFSNSRSEMNVSTLELGDSALYLCASSYRTPSTDTQYFGPGTRLTVL.